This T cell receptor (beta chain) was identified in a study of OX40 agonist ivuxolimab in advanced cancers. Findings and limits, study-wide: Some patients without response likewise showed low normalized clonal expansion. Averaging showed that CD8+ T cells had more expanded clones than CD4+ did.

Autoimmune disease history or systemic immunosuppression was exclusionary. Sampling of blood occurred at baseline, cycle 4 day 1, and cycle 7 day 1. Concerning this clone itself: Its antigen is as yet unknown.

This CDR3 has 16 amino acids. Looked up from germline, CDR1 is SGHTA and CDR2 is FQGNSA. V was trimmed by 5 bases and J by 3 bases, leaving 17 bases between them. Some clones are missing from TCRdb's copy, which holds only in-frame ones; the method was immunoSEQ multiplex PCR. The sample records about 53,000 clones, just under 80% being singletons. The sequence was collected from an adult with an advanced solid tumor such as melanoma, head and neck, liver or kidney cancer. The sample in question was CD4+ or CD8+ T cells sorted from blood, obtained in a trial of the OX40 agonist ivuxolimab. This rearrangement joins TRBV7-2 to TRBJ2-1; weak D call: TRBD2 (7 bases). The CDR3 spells CASSPSGGGLYNEQFF. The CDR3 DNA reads TGTGCCAGCAGCCCTAGTGGGGGGGGGCTCTACAATGAGCAGTTCTTC.